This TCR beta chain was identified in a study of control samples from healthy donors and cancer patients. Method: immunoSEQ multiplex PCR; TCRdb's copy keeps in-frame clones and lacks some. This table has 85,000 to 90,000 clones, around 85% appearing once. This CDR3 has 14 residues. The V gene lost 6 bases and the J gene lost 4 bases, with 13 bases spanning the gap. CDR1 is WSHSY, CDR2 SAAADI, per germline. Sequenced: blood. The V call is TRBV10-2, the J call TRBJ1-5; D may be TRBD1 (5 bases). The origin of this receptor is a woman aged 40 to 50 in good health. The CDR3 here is CASSEAGGNQPQHF. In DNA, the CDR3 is TGCGCCAGCAGCGAGGCGGGGGGGAATCAGCCCCAGCATTTT.